This T cell receptor (beta chain) emerged from a study of CD8 T cells in Susac syndrome (dated by TCRdb to about 2019). Regarding the complete study: Of the Susac syndrome patients who were sequenced, under 10 were in clinical remission while roughly six had clinically active disease. At blood withdrawal, Susac syndrome patients were either therapy-naive, taking corticosteroids (in some cases with IVIg as well), or taking IVIg alone. Repertoire sequencing was used to test whether CD8+ T cell activation and differentiation in Susac syndrome was antigen driven. The paper as a whole reports these results and caveats: In the CD4+ T cell repertoire of Susac syndrome patients, clonal expansion was not detected. The number of individuals in the TCR sequencing and HLA analysis was recognized as being relatively small.

Peripheral blood CD8+ and CD4+ T cells from healthy donors, Susac syndrome patients and multiple sclerosis patients were profiled by high-throughput TCR beta sequencing. The Susac syndrome patients fulfilled recently defined diagnostic criteria for definite or probable disease. Bulk CD8+ and CD4+ T cells were purified by magnetic negative isolation, while CD8+ TEMRA cells were enriched using FACS. Blood was collected in EDTA tubes and processed within 24 hours, with PBMCs isolated through density gradient centrifugation. PBMCs intended for TCR sequencing were frozen in liquid nitrogen and were later thawed in a 37 degrees C water bath. The sorted or isolated CD4+, CD8+ and CD8+ TEMRA cells had a purity of 90% or higher. RNA was extracted using the RNeasy kit, and roughly 0.5 to 1 microgram was reverse transcribed with random hexamers. The immunoSEQ multiplex PCR assay, covering 54 Vbeta and 13 Jbeta segments, was used to amplify TCR beta CDR3 regions. To correct PCR amplification bias, a synthetic template baseline was used for both primer optimization and computational correction. In the authors' own workflow: Reads were annotated to V, D and J genes according to IMGT and were analyzed with immunoSEQ Analyzer, with only productive sequences retained. Clonality was computed as one minus Shannon entropy normalized by log2 of the number of productive unique sequences. For each patient and control, public and private clones were evaluated among the 100 most prevalent clones. Clones were defined as Susac-specific when absent from the healthy and MS cohorts, from fewer than 1,300 published viral clones and from other ImmuneACCESS disease sequences. TCRdb reprocessed the public reads (quality trimming at Q25 with fastp, clone calling with MiXCR) and kept in-frame beta chains. Rows matching on CDR3 protein sequence are summarized as one entry with the most common DNA and genes. The V and J calls and clone size are TCRdb's, not the authors'. For this sample there are some 150,000 distinct CDR3 sequences; around 93% appear just once. The top ten hold roughly 0.15% of the sample.

The CDR3, cysteine through phenylalanine, is 13 amino acids long. The CDR3 DNA has 39 bases and is translated from base 1. A distance of 13 bases separates the germline ends of V and J, which lose 7 bases and 4 bases respectively. The germline V gene supplies CDR1 MNHEY and CDR2 SVGEGT. A note on this clonotype: Its target antigen remains unknown. No much larger clone exists at a distance of one base, and base qualities are not known.

Here the chain combines TRBV6-2 or TRBV6-3 and TRBJ1-2; the D gene identity is not certain. The sequencing input was CD4+ T cells from PBMCs. The TCR sequence derives from a human donor with Susac syndrome. The CDR3 reads as follows: CASIDPGSYGYTF. At the DNA level, the sequence is TGTGCCAGCATCGATCCCGGAAGCTATGGCTACACCTTC.